The entry below gives a single T cell receptor (beta chain) sequence along with its context. The antigen is undetermined. Here immunoSEQ multiplex PCR was the method, and the copy in TCRdb shows in-frame clones only, minus some. The data hold around 41,000 clones, with around 76% observed a single time. Time point denoted: week 23, last vaccination. Every vaccine dose comprised 300 ug of mutant IDH1 20-mer peptide plus topical imiquimod. This entry belongs to a study of a mutant IDH1 vaccine in newly diagnosed glioma. Across the whole study: Vaccination was launched 4-6 weeks after radiotherapy alone, or with temozolomide cycles. Former treatment meant radiotherapy, temozolomide, or both; the majority had gotten both.

V shed 6 bases and J shed 5 bases, with 20 bases lying between them. The CDR3 consists of 15 residues. Looked up from germline, CDR1 is MDHEN and CDR2 is SYDVKM. Study conclusions and caveats: Whatever changes occurred in top peripheral T cell clonotypes seemed unrelated to pseudoprogression. Researchers report vaccine-induced immune responses in about 94% of patients.

This sequence was found in a woman aged 40 to 49 with glioma. Some clones in this sample may be carry-over from other donors' samples. The J gene is TRBJ2-7, the V gene TRBV28; perhaps TRBD2 as D (5 bases). This specimen consisted of PBMCs, obtained from a glioma patient whose treatment included an IDH1 peptide vaccine. The CDR3 protein is CASSPYFGNADEQYF. CDR3 nucleotides: TGTGCCAGCAGCCCATATTTCGGGAACGCGGACGAGCAGTACTTC.